A selection of T cell receptor beta chains follows, all from one sample in a study of blood T cell repertoires in COVID-19. Libraries were prepared by immunoSEQ multiplex PCR; TCRdb keeps only in-frame clonotypes and omits some of them. The sample shows under 250,000 clones, roughly 85% of them seen only once. Sample: PBMCs or T cells enriched from blood (not recorded which). The receptors were sampled from a woman aged 40-49 years who had been exposed to COVID-19. Each CDR3 is given with its conserved first and last residue. Each record gives: clone size, V gene, D gene, J gene, CDR3 protein, CDR3 DNA. The D gene is left open where the match is weak. A row's size may be missing; if present it is once, few, many or a size class.

>few|TRBV12-3/TRBV12-4|NA|TRBJ1-2
CATGGATSYGYTF
TGTGCCACCGGTGGGGCGACATCCTATGGCTACACCTTC
>NA|TRBV30|NA|TRBJ2-1
CAWGLARVFEQFF
TGTGCCTGGGGTCTCGCCCGAGTTTTTGAGCAGTTCTTC
>NA|TRBV6-1|TRBD1|TRBJ1-5
CASSGIRDRLNQPQHF
TGTGCCAGCAGTGGGATCCGGGACAGATTAAATCAGCCCCAGCATTTT
>NA|TRBV6-5|NA|TRBJ1-4
CASSYSGVESNEKLFF
TGTGCCAGCAGTTACTCTGGAGTGGAATCTAATGAAAAACTGTTTTTT
>NA|TRBV5-1|NA|TRBJ1-2
CASRSQANYGYTF
TGCGCCAGCAGGTCGCAGGCAAACTATGGCTACACCTTC
>NA|TRBV20-1|NA|TRBJ1-2
CSARAQGGYTF
TGCAGTGCTCGGGCCCAGGGAGGCTACACCTTC
>NA|TRBV7-9|TRBD1|TRBJ1-2
CASSVGTGFSGYTF
TGTGCCAGCAGCGTCGGGACAGGGTTCTCTGGCTACACCTTC
>NA|TRBV6-8|NA|TRBJ2-3
CASSPSPRRKTDTQYF
TGTGCCAGCAGTCCCAGCCCCAGGAGGAAGACAGATACGCAGTATTTT
>NA|TRBV5-5|TRBD1|TRBJ1-4
CASSNQGVQEKLFF
TGTGCCAGCAGCAATCAGGGGGTTCAGGAAAAACTGTTTTTT
>NA|TRBV29-1|NA|TRBJ2-3
CSVAREDTQYF
TGCAGCGTTGCGAGGGAAGATACGCAGTATTTT
>NA|TRBV3-1/TRBV3-2|NA|TRBJ1-1
CASSPGLMNTEAFF
TGTGCCAGCAGCCCAGGGCTCATGAACACTGAAGCTTTCTTT
>NA|TRBV14|TRBD1|TRBJ1-2
CASSLYRGSNYGYTF
TGTGCCAGCAGCCTCTACAGGGGGAGTAACTATGGCTACACCTTC
>NA|TRBV6-5|TRBD2|TRBJ2-5
CASSRGLEDQETQYF
TGTGCCAGCAGCCGGGGACTAGAGGACCAAGAGACCCAGTACTTC
>NA|TRBV19|NA|TRBJ1-2
CASSREDTGPYGYTF
TGTGCCAGTAGCCGCGAAGATACAGGGCCCTATGGCTACACCTTC
>few|TRBV4-3|TRBD2|TRBJ2-3
CASSQALGGRGVTDTQYF
TGCGCCAGCAGCCAAGCCCTTGGGGGGCGGGGGGTTACAGATACGCAGTATTTT
>NA|TRBV30|TRBD2|TRBJ2-1
CAWAGGPHEQFF
TGTGCCTGGGCGGGGGGGCCCCATGAGCAGTTCTTC